The 19 T cell receptor beta chains below were found in one sample sequenced in a study of T cell responses to AZD1222 COVID-19 vaccine. Method: immunoSEQ multiplex PCR; TCRdb's copy keeps in-frame clones and lacks some. The table records about 140,000 clones, approximately 90% of them present only once. Sample: peripheral blood, taken on day 0 of AZD1222 vaccination. The receptor set was obtained from an adult in good health.

The rearrangement links TRBV14 to TRBJ1-6, with D maybe TRBD1 (6 bases). Germline lookup yields CDR1 SGHDN and CDR2 FVKESK. The V and J ends lost 5 bases and 11 bases respectively, with 16 bases between them. This CDR3 spans 14 amino acids. The chain's CDR3 is CASSETGQVPPLHF. Here the CDR3 DNA reads TGTGCCAGCAGCGAAACAGGGCAGGTCCCACCCCTCCACTTT.

The rearrangement links TRBV7-2 to TRBJ2-2, with D perhaps matching TRBD2 (5 bases). V was cut by 5 bases and J by 3 bases, with 16 bases left in between. CDR1 and CDR2 (germline): SGHTA, FQGNSA. There are 16 residues in the CDR3. The CDR3 here is CASSRRARVDTGELFF. CDR3 in DNA: TGTGCCAGCAGCCGTAGGGCGAGGGTGGACACCGGGGAGCTGTTTTTT.

The chain links TRBV12-3 or TRBV12-4 to TRBJ1-4; D is ambiguous. Trimming removed 3 bases at V and 8 bases at J, with 7 bases between. CDR3 length: 12 amino acids. In nucleotides, the CDR3 is TGTGCCAGCAGTTTTCCCGGGGAAAAACTGTTTTTT. Its protein product is CASSFPGEKLFF.

J is TRBJ2-2 and V is TRBV27; D not certain. The germline V and J ends were trimmed by 5 bases and 6 bases, with 7 bases remaining between them. Germline V gives CDR1 MNHEY, CDR2 SMNVEV (reference sequence). CDR3 size: 12 residues. CDR3 region: CASSPRPGELFF. As DNA, the CDR3 is TGTGCCAGCAGTCCCCGACCCGGGGAGCTGTTTTTT.

The chain is built from TRBV11-3 and TRBJ2-3, with TRBD2 matching 9 bases. Germline assignment: CDR1 SGHNT and CDR2 YENEEA. With V trimmed by 2 bases and J by 4 bases, 7 bases remained unmatched. The CDR3 loop spans 16 amino acids. The chain's CDR3 is CASSLSSGDWADTQYF. CDR3 bases: TGTGCCAGCAGCTTATCTAGCGGGGATTGGGCAGATACGCAGTATTTT.

The rearrangement links TRBV7-3 to TRBJ2-3; 7 bases align to TRBD2. The germline gives CDR1 SGHTA, CDR2 FQGTGA. The length of the CDR3 is 15 residues. The V gene end was trimmed by 6 bases and the J gene end by 0 bases; junction bases not matched to a gene: 6. The CDR3 coding sequence is TGTGCCAGCAGTTCTAGCGGATATAGCACAGATACGCAGTATTTT. Its protein is CASSSSGYSTDTQYF.

The V gene is TRBV5-1, the J gene TRBJ1-1; D is unresolved. Trimming stripped 4 bases from V and 2 bases from J, with 9 bases between. This CDR3 has 13 residues. Per the germline V gene, CDR1 is SGHRS and CDR2 is YFSETQ. This CDR3 is CASSRQTNTEAFF. CDR3 DNA: TGCGCCAGCAGCCGCCAAACAAACACTGAAGCTTTCTTT.

V and J are TRBV30 and TRBJ1-2, with D tentatively TRBD1 (5 bases). The germline V gene encodes CDR1 GTSNPN and CDR2 SVGIG (reference sequence). The CDR3 is 13 residues long. V was shortened by 2 bases and J by 1 base, with 8 bases between the two germline ends. CDR3 in DNA: TGTGCCTGGAGTCTGACAGTTAACTATGGCTACACCTTC. Amino acid sequence: CAWSLTVNYGYTF.

The rearrangement links TRBV11-3 to TRBJ2-5; possible D gene TRBD1, 6 bases. The ends were cut back, 5 bases at V and 4 bases at J, with 14 bases in the middle. Germline assignment: CDR1 SGHNT and CDR2 YENEEA. The CDR3 runs 14 residues. In nucleotides, the CDR3 is TGTGCCAGCAGCCCTTTTTTAGGGGGAGAGACCCAGTACTTC. This sequence encodes CASSPFLGGETQYF.

This chain connects TRBV30 to TRBJ1-2; tentatively, D is TRBD1 (6 bases). The CDR3 is 12 residues long. Germline lookup yields CDR1 GTSNPN and CDR2 SVGIG (reference sequence). Trimming left V 0 bases short and J 13 bases short, with 15 bases between. CDR3 DNA sequence: TGTGCCTGGAGTGTGAGGGGGGGTCGCTGCACCTTC. It is translated as CAWSVRGGRCTF.

This sequence joins TRBV3-1 (or the pseudogene TRBV3-2) and TRBJ2-1; 12 bases line up with TRBD2. CDR3 length: 16 amino acids. CDR1 is LGHDT, CDR2 YNNKEL, per germline (reference sequence). The trim removed 4 bases at V and 7 bases at J, leaving 8 bases unmatched. CDR3 amino acids: CASSRASGRAGNEQFF. The CDR3 bases are TGTGCCAGCAGCCGAGCTAGCGGGAGGGCTGGGAATGAGCAGTTCTTC.

This chain uses TRBV7-9 with TRBJ2-5; 10 bases match TRBD2. Germline values: CDR1 SEHNR, CDR2 FQNEAQ (reference sequence). The CDR3 runs to 17 residues. V was clipped by 1 base and J by 5 bases; unmatched bases: 10. CDR3 coding DNA: TGTGCCAGCAGCTTAGTCTCAACTAGCGGGAAGTTTGAGACCCAGTACTTC. Amino acids: CASSLVSTSGKFETQYF.

The chain is built from TRBV4-1 and TRBJ1-6; 7 positions agree with TRBD1. V shed 1 base and J 10 bases; nucleotides not matched to a gene: 13. This CDR3 is built from 17 residues. Germline V gene data show CDR1 as MGHRA and CDR2 as YSYEKL. CDR3 bases: TGCGCCAGCAGCCAAGCTCCACGACAGGGAGAACGGTCACCCCTCCACTTT. Protein sequence: CASSQAPRQGERSPLHF.

The chain is built from TRBV6-1 and TRBJ1-1; TRBD1 matches 7 bases. The CDR3 is 14 amino acids. The germline CDR1 and CDR2 sequences are MNHNS and SASEGT. V was pared by 0 bases and J by 11 bases, with 9 bases of the junction left unmatched. The CDR3 bases are TGTGCCAGCAGTGAAGCAGGGGGCTCGCTGGTGGCTTTCTTT. It is translated as CASSEAGGSLVAFF.

V usage is TRBV6-5 and J usage is TRBJ1-2; a weak D match, TRBD1 (5 bases). Trimming cost V 7 bases and J 2 bases, with 14 bases left between them. The CDR3 extends over 14 amino acids. The germline gives CDR1 MNHEY, CDR2 SVGAGI. CDR3 protein: CASKSGGFNYGYTF. CDR3 bases: TGTGCCAGCAAGTCGGGGGGGTTCAACTATGGCTACACCTTC.

This clone has only one observation. The chain links TRBV29-1 to TRBJ2-3; D is perhaps TRBD2 (6 bases). This CDR3 is built from 12 residues. Per germline, CDR1 SQVTM and CDR2 ANQGSEA. Trimming took off 4 bases at V and 4 bases at J, with 9 bases between the two ends. Here the CDR3 DNA reads TGCAGCGTTGTGGGCGGGGCAGATACGCAGTATTTT. This codes for CSVVGGADTQYF.

The genes are TRBV11-3 and TRBJ1-1; TRBD1 is a possible D gene (5 bases). Trimming took 5 bases from V and 3 from J, leaving 7 bases between them. Germline V lookup: CDR1 SGHNT, CDR2 YENEEA. This CDR3 has 12 amino acids. The CDR3 bases are TGTGCCAGCAGCCCAGGGTACACTGAAGCTTTCTTT. It yields the protein CASSPGYTEAFF.

The CDR3 bases are TGTGCCAGCAGCTTATGGCCCGGGACTAGCGGGAGGGTTGGGGACGAGCAGTACTTC. Residues: CASSLWPGTSGRVGDEQYF. The chain recombines TRBV13 with TRBJ2-7; 16 bases are a match to TRBD2. Germline CDR1 and CDR2: PRHDT and FYEKMQ (reference sequence). The CDR3 length is 19 residues. The junction had 12 bases not matched to a gene; V was cut back by 2 bases and J by 5 bases.

This clone came up once. The chain recombines TRBV5-1 with TRBJ2-2; 8 nucleotides agree with TRBD2. The CDR3 covers 16 residues. V shed 1 base, J shed 5 bases, and the junction held 7 bases outside the gene matches. Germline V gene sequence: CDR1 SGHRS, CDR2 YFSETQ. The CDR3: CASSLSGAGVTGELFF. CDR3 nucleotides: TGCGCCAGCAGCTTGAGTGGAGCGGGAGTTACCGGGGAGCTGTTTTTT.